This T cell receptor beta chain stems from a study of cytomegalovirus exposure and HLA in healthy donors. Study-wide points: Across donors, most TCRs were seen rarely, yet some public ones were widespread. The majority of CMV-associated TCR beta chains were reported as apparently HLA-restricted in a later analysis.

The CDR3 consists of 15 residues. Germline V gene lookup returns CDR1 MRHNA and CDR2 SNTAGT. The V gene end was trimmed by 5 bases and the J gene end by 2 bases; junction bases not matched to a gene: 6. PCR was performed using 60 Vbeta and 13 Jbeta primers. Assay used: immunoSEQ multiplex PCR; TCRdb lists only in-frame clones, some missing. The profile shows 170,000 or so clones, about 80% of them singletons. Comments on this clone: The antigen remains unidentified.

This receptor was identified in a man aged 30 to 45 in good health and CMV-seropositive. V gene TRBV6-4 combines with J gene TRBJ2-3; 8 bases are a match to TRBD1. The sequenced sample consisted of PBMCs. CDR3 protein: CASSSRTGPTDTQYF. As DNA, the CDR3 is TGTGCCAGCAGTTCCCGGACAGGGCCCACAGATACGCAGTATTTT.